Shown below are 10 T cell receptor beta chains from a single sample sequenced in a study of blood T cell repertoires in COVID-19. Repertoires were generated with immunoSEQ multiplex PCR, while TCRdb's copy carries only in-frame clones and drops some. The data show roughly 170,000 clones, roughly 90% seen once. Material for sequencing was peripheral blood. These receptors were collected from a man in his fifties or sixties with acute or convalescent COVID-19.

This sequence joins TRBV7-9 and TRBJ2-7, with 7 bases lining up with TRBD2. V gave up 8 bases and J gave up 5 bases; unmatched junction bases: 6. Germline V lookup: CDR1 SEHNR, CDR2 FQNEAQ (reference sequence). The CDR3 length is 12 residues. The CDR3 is CASGRGDDEQYF. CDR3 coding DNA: TGTGCCAGCGGCCGGGGGGATGACGAGCAGTACTTC.

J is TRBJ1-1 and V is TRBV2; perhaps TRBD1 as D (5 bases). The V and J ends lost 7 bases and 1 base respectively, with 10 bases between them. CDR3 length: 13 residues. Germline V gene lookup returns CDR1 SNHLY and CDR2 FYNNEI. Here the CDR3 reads CASTQDRNTEAFF. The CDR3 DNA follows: TGTGCCAGCACCCAAGACAGGAACACTGAAGCTTTCTTT.

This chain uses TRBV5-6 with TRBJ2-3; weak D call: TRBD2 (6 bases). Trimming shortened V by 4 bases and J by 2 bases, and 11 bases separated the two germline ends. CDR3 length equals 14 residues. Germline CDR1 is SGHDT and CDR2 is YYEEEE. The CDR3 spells CASSPGSPTDTQYF. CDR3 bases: TGTGCCAGCAGCCCCGGGAGCCCCACAGATACGCAGTATTTT.

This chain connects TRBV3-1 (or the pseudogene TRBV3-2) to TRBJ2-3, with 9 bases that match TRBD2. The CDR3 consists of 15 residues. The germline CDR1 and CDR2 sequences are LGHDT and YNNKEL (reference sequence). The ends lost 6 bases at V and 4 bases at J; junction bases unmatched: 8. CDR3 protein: CASRPSGGTPDTQYF. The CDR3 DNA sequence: TGTGCCAGCAGACCAAGCGGGGGGACCCCAGATACGCAGTATTTT.

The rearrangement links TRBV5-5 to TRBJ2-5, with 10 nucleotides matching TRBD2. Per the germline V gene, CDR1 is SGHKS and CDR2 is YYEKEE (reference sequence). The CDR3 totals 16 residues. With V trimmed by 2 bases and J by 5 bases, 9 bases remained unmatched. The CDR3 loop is CASSFTLAGGGETQYF. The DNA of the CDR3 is TGTGCCAGCAGCTTCACCTTAGCGGGGGGAGGGGAGACCCAGTACTTC.

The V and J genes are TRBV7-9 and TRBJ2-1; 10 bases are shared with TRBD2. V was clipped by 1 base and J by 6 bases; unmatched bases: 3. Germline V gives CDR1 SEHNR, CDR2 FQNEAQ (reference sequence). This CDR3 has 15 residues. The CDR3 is CASSLGLAGRNEQFF. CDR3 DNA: TGTGCCAGCAGCTTAGGACTAGCGGGTCGCAATGAGCAGTTCTTC.

In nucleotides, the CDR3 is TGTGCCAGTAAGACGACAGACCGCGCTGAAAAACTGTTTTTT. Translated: CASKTTDRAEKLFF. This chain connects TRBV19 to TRBJ1-4; tentative D call: TRBD1 (5 bases). V was shortened by 7 bases and J by 7 bases, with 16 bases between the two germline ends. In germline, CDR1 is LNHDA, CDR2 SQIVND (reference sequence). This CDR3 spans 14 amino acids.

The CDR3 is CASRHTGTEKLFF. Here the CDR3 DNA reads TGTGCCAGCAGGCATACAGGGACTGAAAAACTGTTTTTT. The gene calls are TRBV12-3 or TRBV12-4 and TRBJ1-4; D might be TRBD1 (6 bases). With 6 bases removed from V and 7 bases from J, the gap between germline ends came to 12 bases. There are 13 residues in the CDR3.

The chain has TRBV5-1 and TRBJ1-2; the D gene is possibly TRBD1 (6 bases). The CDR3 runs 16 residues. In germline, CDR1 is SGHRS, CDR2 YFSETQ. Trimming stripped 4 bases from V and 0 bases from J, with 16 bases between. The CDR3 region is CASSPEGRTANYGYTF. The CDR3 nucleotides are TGCGCCAGCAGCCCCGAGGGCAGGACAGCTAACTATGGCTACACCTTC.

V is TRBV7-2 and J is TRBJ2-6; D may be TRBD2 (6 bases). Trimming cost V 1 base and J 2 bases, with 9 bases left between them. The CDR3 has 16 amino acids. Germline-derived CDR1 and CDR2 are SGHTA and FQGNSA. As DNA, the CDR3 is TGTGCCAGCAGCTTAGGCGGGGTAACTGGGGCCAACGTCCTGACTTTC. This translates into CASSLGGVTGANVLTF.